Below are 19 T cell receptor beta chains sequenced from a single sample in a study of cytomegalovirus exposure and HLA in healthy donors. The PCR had 60 Vbeta and 13 Jbeta primers. Assay: immunoSEQ multiplex PCR; the TCRdb copy retains only in-frame clones and omits some. The specimen's table records around 46,000 clones. Sample: PBMCs. Every receptor here comes from a woman between 40 and 55 years old in good health and CMV-seronegative.

The chain combines TRBV9 with TRBJ2-2; 10 positions match TRBD2. The CDR3 totals 18 residues. Germline V gene lookup returns CDR1 SGDLS and CDR2 YYNGEE. After removal of 0 bases from V and 5 bases from J, the junction contained 10 bases not matched to a gene. CDR3 residues: CASSVDGLAGAGTGELFF. In DNA form, the CDR3 reads TGTGCCAGCAGCGTAGACGGTCTAGCGGGAGCCGGGACCGGGGAGCTGTTTTTT. The complete variable domain, with remaining parts taken from reference TRBV9 and TRBJ2-2, reads DSGVTQTPKHLITATGQRVTLRCSPRSGDLSVYWYQQSLDQGLQFLIQYYNGEERAKGNILERFSAQQFPDLHSELNLSSLELGDSALYFCASSVDGLAGAGTGELFFGEGSRLTVL.

V is TRBV4-1 and J is TRBJ2-5; 8 positions match TRBD1. The germline gives CDR1 MGHRA, CDR2 YSYEKL. The CDR3 length is 18 residues. V lost 3 bases and J lost 0; bases outside the gene matches: 12. CDR3 in DNA: TGCGCCAGCAGCCAGGATCCGCCGACAGGGGAGTACCAAGAGACCCAGTACTTC. Translating gives CASSQDPPTGEYQETQYF.

The V and J genes are TRBV18 and TRBJ2-6; 7 nucleotides align to TRBD1. V shed 5 bases and J 4 bases; nucleotides not matched to a gene: 14. The CDR3 sequence is 18 residues long. Germline assignment: CDR1 KGHSH and CDR2 LQKENI. The CDR3 DNA is TGTGCCAGCTCAGCTCGAAACAGGGGAGAGGGAGGGGCCAACGTCCTGACTTTC. This sequence encodes CASSARNRGEGGANVLTF.

The chain carries TRBV15 and TRBJ1-5; 7 bases fit TRBD1. Losses at the gene ends were 2 bases for V and 4 bases for J; bases not matched to a gene: 11. The CDR3 extends over 17 amino acids. Germline lookup yields CDR1 LNHNV and CDR2 YYDKDF (reference sequence). The CDR3 here is CATSRSEGAVLNQPQHF. CDR3 bases: TGTGCCACCAGCAGATCCGAGGGGGCCGTTCTTAATCAGCCCCAGCATTTT.

The chain joins TRBV7-3 to TRBJ2-1; 9 bases agree with TRBD2. CDR1 and CDR2 from the germline V gene are SGHTA and FQGTGA. Losses at the gene ends were 0 bases for V and 10 bases for J; bases not matched to a gene: 1. The CDR3 runs to 13 residues. The CDR3: CASSLTTSGEQFF. The DNA for the CDR3 is TGTGCCAGCAGCTTAACGACTAGCGGAGAGCAGTTCTTC.

The CDR3, as DNA: TGTGCCAGCAGCTTAAGTTCGATGGGTGGGGCGAAGTACTTC. It codes for CASSLSSMGGAKYF. The chain links TRBV7-2 to TRBJ2-7; D is possibly TRBD1 (5 bases). Looked up from germline, CDR1 is SGHTA and CDR2 is FQGNSA. V lost 2 bases and J lost 11, with 19 bases in between. The CDR3 is made up of 14 amino acids.

The chain has TRBV28 and TRBJ1-1; TRBD1 aligns across 11 bases. Germline assignment: CDR1 MDHEN and CDR2 SYDVKM. This CDR3 comprises 15 residues. J lost 7 bases, V lost 8 bases, and 12 bases had no gene match. The CDR3 DNA is TGTGCCAGCCCAGGACAGGGGGCGAGAAAAGGTGAAGCTTTCTTT. This gives the protein CASPGQGARKGEAFF.

This rearrangement joins TRBV30 to TRBJ1-2; TRBD1 matches 8 bases. From germline, CDR1 is GTSNPN and CDR2 SVGIG (reference sequence). Unmatched junction bases numbered 1, after V lost 2 bases and J lost 8 bases. This CDR3 is built from 11 residues. The CDR3 sequence is CAWSQGAGYTF. The CDR3 nucleotides are TGTGCCTGGAGTCAGGGGGCGGGCTACACCTTC.

The chain combines TRBV28 with TRBJ2-7; 12 bases are shared with TRBD2. Germline assignment: CDR1 MDHEN and CDR2 SYDVKM. The CDR3 has 15 amino acids. V lost 5 bases to trimming and J lost 4 bases; unmatched junction nucleotides: 6. DNA of the CDR3: TGTGCCAGCAGTCTAGGACTAGCGGGAATTTACGAGCAGTACTTC. Amino acids: CASSLGLAGIYEQYF.

The J gene is TRBJ2-7, the V gene TRBV6-5; TRBD1 matches at 7 bases. CDR1 and CDR2 (germline): MNHEY, SVGAGI. V trimming: 2 bases; J trimming: 2 bases; junction bases outside the gene matches: 6. The CDR3 has 15 amino acids. CDR3 protein: CASSYPGTATYEQYF. CDR3 DNA sequence: TGTGCCAGCAGTTACCCCGGGACAGCCACCTACGAGCAGTACTTC.

The genes are TRBV13 and TRBJ2-7; 14 bases are shared with TRBD2. CDR1 is PRHDT and CDR2 is FYEKMQ in the germline V gene (reference sequence). V dropped 4 bases and J dropped 5; count of bases not matched to a gene: 13. The CDR3 is 18 residues long. Here the CDR3 DNA reads TGTGCCAGCAGCTCTTACCAGAGACTAGCGGGGGGGCGGGACGAGCAGTACTTC. Its protein is CASSSYQRLAGGRDEQYF. The full variable domain, with the rest looked up from reference TRBV13 and TRBJ2-7, is AAGVIQSPRHLIKEKRETATLKCYPIPRHDTVYWYQQGPGQDPQFLISFYEKMQSDKGSIPDRFSAQQFSDYHSELNMSSLELGDSALYFCASSSYQRLAGGRDEQYFGPGTRLTVT.

The rearrangement links TRBV27 to TRBJ2-5; 15 bases are a match to TRBD2. Germline V gene lookup returns CDR1 MNHEY and CDR2 SMNVEV (reference sequence). V trimming: 5 bases; J trimming: 5 bases; junction bases outside the gene matches: 6. The CDR3 contains 16 residues. The CDR3 DNA is TGTGCCAGCAGTACCCGGACTAGCGGGAGGGCGGAGACCCAGTACTTC. This sequence encodes CASSTRTSGRAETQYF.

The chain joins TRBV4-1 to TRBJ2-2; TRBD2 matches at 12 bases. Looked up from germline, CDR1 is MGHRA and CDR2 is YSYEKL. V lost 0 bases to trimming and J lost 4 bases; unmatched junction nucleotides: 3. The CDR3 is 17 amino acids. The DNA of the CDR3 is TGCGCCAGCAGCCAAGAACGACTAGCGGGGGTCACCGGGGAGCTGTTTTTT. This sequence encodes CASSQERLAGVTGELFF.

V is TRBV30 and J is TRBJ2-7, with 13 bases aligning to TRBD2. Germline loops: CDR1 GTSNPN, CDR2 SVGIG (reference sequence). The V gene end was trimmed by 0 bases and the J gene end by 2 bases; junction bases not matched to a gene: 1. CDR3 length: 15 residues. CDR3 loop: CAWSVGLAGAYEQYF. The CDR3 bases are TGTGCCTGGAGTGTTGGACTAGCGGGAGCCTACGAGCAGTACTTC.

The CDR3 DNA sequence: TGTGCCAGCAGCTTAAGGAACAGGGATGGGGCCAACGTCCTGACTTTC. This translates into CASSLRNRDGANVLTF. The V and J genes are TRBV7-8 and TRBJ2-6; perhaps TRBD1 as D (6 bases). CDR3 length equals 16 residues. V was clipped by 2 bases and J by 3 bases, with 11 bases between them. CDR1 SGHVS and CDR2 FQNEAQ come from the germline V gene. Full variable domain (remainder filled in from reference TRBV7-8 and TRBJ2-6): GAGVSQSPRYKVAKRGQDVALRCDPISGHVSLFWYQQALGQGPEFLTYFQNEAQLDKSGLPSDRFFAERPEGSVSTLKIQRTQQEDSAVYLCASSLRNRDGANVLTFGAGSRLTVL.

The chain recombines TRBV28 with TRBJ2-7, with a possible D match to TRBD2 (6 bases). V dropped 3 bases and J dropped 3 bases, with 15 bases sitting between them. Germline CDR1 reads MDHEN; CDR2 reads SYDVKM. There are 15 residues in the CDR3. The CDR3 reads CASSLGDWRGYEQYF. Written as DNA, the CDR3 is TGTGCCAGCAGTTTGGGGGACTGGCGGGGCTACGAGCAGTACTTC.

V and J are TRBV9 and TRBJ2-2; 8 bases line up with TRBD2. Trimming removed 3 bases from V and 3 bases from J; junction bases left unmatched: 7. The germline CDR1 and CDR2 sequences are SGDLS and YYNGEE. The CDR3 totals 16 residues. In nucleotides, the CDR3 is TGTGCCAGCAGCGCCCGAGCGGGAGAGTACACCGGGGAGCTGTTTTTT. It specifies CASSARAGEYTGELFF.

The chain uses TRBV15 and TRBJ2-5; 11 positions match TRBD1. In germline, CDR1 is LNHNV, CDR2 YYDKDF (reference sequence). Losses at the gene ends were 3 bases for V and 4 bases for J; bases not matched to a gene: 7. This CDR3 is 16 amino acids long. CDR3 DNA sequence: TGTGCCACCAGCAGGGTGGGCGGGACAGGGGGAGAGACCCAGTACTTC. The encoded protein is CATSRVGGTGGETQYF.

Details on this clone: This same CDR3 is encoded by further DNA sequences in the sample. The rearrangement joins TRBV20-1 to TRBJ2-5; D not certain. The CDR3 totals 11 residues. Deletions cut 1 base from V and 4 bases from J, with 4 bases between. CDR1 and CDR2 (germline): DFQATT, SNEGSKA (reference sequence). CDR3 protein: CSARGGETQYF. The CDR3, as DNA: TGCAGTGCTAGAGGAGGAGAGACCCAGTACTTC.